A single sample gave rise to the 17 T cell receptor beta chains below, sequenced in a study of blood T cell repertoires in COVID-19. Repertoires were generated with immunoSEQ multiplex PCR, while TCRdb's copy carries only in-frame clones and drops some. The table records 150,000 or so clones, approximately 80% of them present only once. The sample taken for sequencing was peripheral blood. These receptors originate from a man aged 55 to 69 with active or convalescent COVID-19.

The V call is TRBV19, the J call TRBJ2-2, with 11 positions matching TRBD2. This CDR3 spans 16 amino acids. CDR1 and CDR2 from the germline V gene are LNHDA and SQIVND (reference sequence). The V and J ends lost 11 bases and 2 bases, in that order; junction bases with no gene match: 10. CDR3 sequence reads: CAARVGTSGNTGELFF. The CDR3 DNA reads as TGTGCCGCCCGGGTAGGGACTAGCGGTAACACCGGGGAGCTGTTTTTT.

The rearrangement uses TRBV5-5 and TRBJ1-6; TRBD1 matches 7 bases. Germline CDR1 is SGHKS and CDR2 is YYEKEE (reference sequence). This CDR3 is 15 amino acids long. The V segment lost 3 bases and the J segment 5 bases; nucleotides outside the gene matches: 5. The CDR3 loop is CASSSTGADNSPLHF. As DNA, the CDR3 is TGTGCCAGCAGCTCCACAGGGGCTGATAATTCACCCCTCCACTTT.

The V call is TRBV18, the J call TRBJ2-2; 7 bases are a match to TRBD2. The CDR3 loop spans 14 amino acids. Germline loops: CDR1 KGHSH, CDR2 LQKENI. Trimming cost V 6 bases and J 5 bases; bases outside gene matches: 6. The CDR3 DNA reads TGTGCCAGCTCGCCCCGAGCGGGGACCGGGGAGCTGTTTTTT. This sequence encodes CASSPRAGTGELFF.

This clone was counted only a few times. The chain has TRBV5-8 and TRBJ2-4; 8 bases agree with TRBD1. CDR1 and CDR2 from the germline V gene are SGHTS and YDEGEE. V was pared by 4 bases and J by 9 bases, with 9 bases of the junction left unmatched. This CDR3 is 14 amino acids long. The CDR3 bases are TGTGCCAGCAGCCCGGACAGGGACGCATTCATTCAGTACTTC. Its translation is CASSPDRDAFIQYF.

J is TRBJ1-4 and V is TRBV7-2, with D perhaps TRBD1 (5 bases). V was pared by 1 base and J by 8 bases, with 14 bases between. The CDR3 has 15 amino acids. Germline-derived CDR1 and CDR2 are SGHTA and FQGNSA. In DNA, the CDR3 is TGTGCCAGCAGCTTAGGGGGGAAGAGCGGGGAAAAACTGTTTTTT. Translating gives CASSLGGKSGEKLFF.

The genes are TRBV3-1 (or the pseudogene TRBV3-2) and TRBJ2-2; D is perhaps TRBD2 (6 bases). The V gene lost 3 bases and the J gene lost 7 bases, with 12 bases spanning the gap. CDR3 length: 14 amino acids. In germline, CDR1 is LGHDT, CDR2 YNNKEL (reference sequence). The CDR3 DNA reads TGTGCCAGCAGCCATAGGCGGGAAAGCGGGGAGCTGTTTTTT. Its translation is CASSHRRESGELFF.

The chain recombines TRBV5-5 with TRBJ2-7; 9 nucleotides line up with TRBD1. CDR1 and CDR2 from the germline V gene are SGHKS and YYEKEE (reference sequence). This CDR3 is built from 15 residues. V shed 4 bases, J shed 3 bases, and the junction held 8 bases outside the gene matches. DNA for the CDR3: TGTGCCAGCAGCCCGCGGACAGGGGTTGGCTACGAGCAGTACTTC. It translates to CASSPRTGVGYEQYF. The full variable domain, rest sourced from reference TRBV5-5 and TRBJ2-7, is DAGVTQSPTHLIKTRGQQVTLRCSPISGHKSVSWYQQVLGQGPQFIFQYYEKEERGRGNFPDRFSARQFPNYSSELNVNALLLGDSALYLCASSPRTGVGYEQYFGPGTRLTVT.

The chain uses TRBV7-7 and TRBJ1-4, with 11 nucleotides matching TRBD1. The trim removed 5 bases at V and 8 bases at J, leaving 7 bases unmatched. The CDR3 sequence is 15 residues long. Germline-derived CDR1 and CDR2 are SSHAT and FNYEAQ (reference sequence). The CDR3 region is CASSPGQGAGEKLFF. The CDR3 nucleotides are TGTGCCAGCAGCCCCGGACAGGGGGCGGGCGAAAAACTGTTTTTT.

The rearrangement links TRBV5-1 to TRBJ2-7, with 9 bases lining up with TRBD1. Unmatched junction bases numbered 4, after V lost 5 bases and J lost 1 base. The germline gives CDR1 SGHRS, CDR2 YFSETQ. CDR3 length: 14 residues. CDR3 sequence: CASRGGTGSYEQYF. The CDR3 DNA sequence: TGCGCCAGCAGGGGAGGGACAGGGTCCTACGAGCAGTACTTC.

The chain combines TRBV27 with TRBJ1-5; a weak D match, TRBD1 (5 bases). Germline CDR1 is MNHEY and CDR2 is SMNVEV (reference sequence). Trimming cost V 6 bases and J 0 bases, with 12 bases left between them. The CDR3 is 15 residues long. CDR3 loop: CASSPAGYSNQPQHF. The CDR3 DNA reads TGTGCCAGCAGCCCGGCAGGGTATAGCAATCAGCCCCAGCATTTT.

The gene calls are TRBV4-1 and TRBJ1-2, with 7 nucleotides matching TRBD1. V lost 0 bases, J lost 2 bases, and 3 bases stayed unmatched. CDR3 length equals 15 residues. CDR1 is MGHRA, CDR2 YSYEKL, per germline. CDR3 in amino acids: CASSQDGTANYGYTF. CDR3 nucleotides: TGCGCCAGCAGCCAAGATGGGACAGCGAACTATGGCTACACCTTC.

This clone is a singleton in its sample. V is TRBV4-3 and J is TRBJ2-1, with 9 bases that match TRBD2. Per the germline V gene, CDR1 is LGHNA and CDR2 is YSLEER. The CDR3 spans 15 residues. After removal of 0 bases from V and 8 bases from J, the junction contained 5 bases not matched to a gene. CDR3 DNA: TGCGCCAGCAGCCAAGATAGCGGGAGTAGGTATGAGCAGTTCTTC. Amino acids: CASSQDSGSRYEQFF.

This clone has only one observation. This sequence joins TRBV11-3 and TRBJ2-2, with D possibly matching TRBD1 (5 bases). Trimming took off 4 bases at V and 6 bases at J, with 9 bases between the two ends. Per germline, CDR1 SGHNT and CDR2 YENEEA. The CDR3 sequence is 13 residues long. CDR3 sequence (DNA): TGTGCCAGCAGCTCCCAGGGCGCCGGGGAGCTGTTTTTT. Its translation: CASSSQGAGELFF.

The V and J genes are TRBV28 and TRBJ1-1; a possible D gene is TRBD1 (5 bases). The CDR3 runs 15 residues. V gave up 7 bases and J gave up 5 bases, with 20 bases separating them. The V gene's germline CDR1 is MDHEN and CDR2 SYDVKM. Here the CDR3 reads CASTLGMGGFTEAFF. The CDR3 nucleotides read TGTGCCAGCACACTAGGCATGGGGGGATTTACTGAAGCTTTCTTT. Based on the CDR3 plus reference TRBV28 and TRBJ1-1, the full variable domain is DVKVTQSSRYLVKRTGEKVFLECVQDMDHENMFWYRQDPGLGLRLIYFSYDVKMKEKGDIPEGYSVSREKKERFSLILESASTNQTSMYLCASTLGMGGFTEAFFGQGTRLTVV.

The chain has TRBV19 and TRBJ2-4; 8 nucleotides agree with TRBD2. The CDR3 is 14 amino acids. The junction had 5 bases not matched to a gene; V was cut back by 7 bases and J by 3 bases. Germline V gives CDR1 LNHDA, CDR2 SQIVND (reference sequence). CDR3 sequence reads: CASTTGGGKNIQYF. The CDR3 DNA is TGTGCCAGTACGACGGGAGGGGGCAAAAACATTCAGTACTTC.

V and J are TRBV7-9 and TRBJ1-2; D unclear. V was pared by 2 bases and J by 8 bases, with 9 bases between. The CDR3 loop spans 12 amino acids. Germline CDR1 SEHNR, CDR2 FQNEAQ (reference sequence). The CDR3 nucleotides read TGTGCCAGCAGCTTAATAGCAGAGGGCTACACCTTC. The encoded protein is CASSLIAEGYTF.

This rearrangement joins TRBV18 to TRBJ1-6; a weak D match, TRBD1 (6 bases). Germline loops: CDR1 KGHSH, CDR2 LQKENI. The V and J ends lost 5 bases and 7 bases respectively, with 18 bases between them. There are 16 residues in the CDR3. CDR3 sequence (DNA): TGTGCCAGCTCAATCACAGGGACCCTGGACAATTCACCCCTCCACTTT. It codes for CASSITGTLDNSPLHF. The full variable domain, with the rest looked up from reference TRBV18 and TRBJ1-6, is NAGVMQNPRHLVRRRGQEARLRCSPMKGHSHVYWYRQLPEEGLKFMVYLQKENIIDESGMPKERFSAEFPKEGPSILRIQQVVRGDSAAYFCASSITGTLDNSPLHFGNGTRLTVT.